The entry that follows covers one T cell receptor beta chain sequence. Its target is not known. J lost 2 bases, V lost 3 bases, and 2 bases had no gene match. CDR3 length equals 15 residues. Germline V gene lookup returns CDR1 MNHNS and CDR2 SASEGT. The entry originates in a study of T cell repertoires in cytomegalovirus infection. Study results and limitations: Accumulated public TCR beta family frequency recognized individuals carrying CMV together with the relevant HLA. Clonotype analysis showed dominance of the ex vivo response by HLA-C-restricted CMV-specific TCR beta clonotypes.

TCRdb reprocessed the reads via MiXCR and lists one record per CDR3 protein. The sample contains roughly 720,000 distinct CDR3 sequences, less than 40% of which appear only once. The sequenced sample consisted of PBMCs. The chain recombines TRBV6-1 with TRBJ2-3, with TRBD2 matching over 10 bases. This clonotype was obtained from a human donor in good health (CMV status not recorded). Some clones in this sample may be carry-over from other donors' samples. CDR3 in DNA: TGTGCCAGCAGTGACACTAGCGGGGTCACAGATACGCAGTATTTT. Amino acids: CASSDTSGVTDTQYF.